The 3 T cell receptor beta chains below all came from one sample that was sequenced in a study of cytomegalovirus exposure and HLA in healthy donors. Vbeta (60) and Jbeta (13) primers were used in the PCR. TCRdb keeps only in-frame clones here, not all; method: immunoSEQ multiplex PCR. This sample has under 110,000 clones, with 65% to 80% found just once. Sequencing was carried out using PBMCs. The origin of the receptors is a male donor in good health and CMV-seropositive.

V and J are TRBV6-5 and TRBJ1-6; perhaps TRBD1 as D (5 bases). Trimming removed 9 bases at V and 10 bases at J, with 22 bases between. The CDR3 sequence is 15 residues long. CDR1 is MNHEY and CDR2 is SVGAGI in the germline V gene. As DNA, the CDR3 is TGTGCCAGTAAGAACCGGGACTTAAAGGGGTCACCCCTCCACTTT. This codes for CASKNRDLKGSPLHF.

The chain employs TRBV5-6 and TRBJ2-2; 10 positions match TRBD2. In germline, CDR1 is SGHDT, CDR2 YYEEEE. This CDR3 is built from 15 residues. J lost 7 bases, V lost 0 bases, and 3 bases had no gene match. The CDR3 DNA follows: TGTGCCAGCAGCTTGGAGGCTAGCGGGGGCGGGGAGCTGTTTTTT. It is translated as CASSLEASGGGELFF.

This rearrangement joins TRBV5-4 to TRBJ2-1; D is ambiguous. Trimming took off 2 bases at V and 4 bases at J, with 10 bases between the two ends. This CDR3 contains 14 residues. Germline V gene lookup returns CDR1 SGHNT and CDR2 YYREEE (reference sequence). The CDR3 region is CASSFAQAYNEQFF. The DNA for the CDR3 is TGTGCCAGCAGCTTTGCCCAGGCATACAATGAGCAGTTCTTC.